The 16 T cell receptor beta chains below were found in one sample sequenced in a study of blood T cell repertoires in COVID-19. Clones were read by immunoSEQ multiplex PCR, and TCRdb kept only the in-frame ones, dropping some. Seen here are approximately 55,000 clones, 75% to 95% observed once, and the top ten hold roughly 6.4%. Sequenced input: peripheral blood. The receptors stem from a man in his forties with acute or convalescent COVID-19.

CDR3 nucleotide sequence: TGTGCCAGCAGCAAAGATTACCGGACAGGTAACTATGGCTACACCTTC. It specifies CASSKDYRTGNYGYTF. The chain links TRBV21-1 to TRBJ1-2; the D segment call TRBD1 is taken from the table without a DNA check. TRBV21-1 has pseudogene status. The CDR3 contains 16 residues.

J is TRBJ2-7 and V is TRBV5-5, with D tentatively TRBD2 (5 bases). The CDR3 sequence is 15 residues long. Germline V gene sequence: CDR1 SGHKS, CDR2 YYEKEE (reference sequence). V lost 4 bases, J lost 4 bases, and 18 bases lay in between. In DNA form, the CDR3 reads TGTGCCAGCAGCGGAGGACGTGCCTTGGGGTACGAGCAGTACTTC. Amino acid sequence: CASSGGRALGYEQYF.

This chain connects TRBV5-5 to TRBJ2-7, with TRBD2 matching over 10 bases. The CDR3 spans 14 residues. Germline V gene sequence: CDR1 SGHKS, CDR2 YYEKEE (reference sequence). J gave up 3 bases and V 2 bases, and 2 bases lay outside the gene matches. Here the CDR3 reads CASSLLAGNYEQYF. The CDR3 DNA follows: TGTGCCAGCAGCTTACTAGCGGGGAACTACGAGCAGTACTTC.

The V gene is TRBV12-3 or TRBV12-4, the J gene TRBJ1-1; D remains ambiguous. Trimming stripped 6 bases from V and 1 base from J, with 3 bases between. CDR3 size: 11 residues. CDR3 sequence: CASRQNTEAFF. CDR3 bases: TGTGCCAGCAGACAGAACACTGAAGCTTTCTTT.

The genes are TRBV10-3 and TRBJ2-3, with 10 bases matching TRBD2. CDR1 and CDR2 (germline): ENHRY, SYGVKD. V lost 5 bases, J lost 5 bases, and 4 bases stayed unmatched. The CDR3 consists of 14 residues. The CDR3 spells CAISSGRAVDTQYF. CDR3 coding DNA: TGTGCCATCAGTAGCGGGAGGGCGGTAGATACGCAGTATTTT.

V is TRBV5-1 and J is TRBJ2-7, with a possible D match to TRBD2 (5 bases). CDR1 is SGHRS and CDR2 is YFSETQ in the germline V gene. Between the trimmed V and J ends, which lost 0 bases and 7 bases, there was a span of 14 bases. The CDR3 loop spans 14 amino acids. The CDR3 DNA reads as TGCGCCAGCAGCTTGGCCGCGGGTCTCGGTGAGCAGTACTTC. Amino acid sequence: CASSLAAGLGEQYF.

The rearrangement uses TRBV24-1 and TRBJ1-4; D is unresolved. Between the trimmed V and J ends, which lost 5 bases and 4 bases, there was a span of 10 bases. The CDR3 contains 14 residues. The V gene's germline CDR1 is KGHDR and CDR2 SFDVKD. The DNA for the CDR3 is TGTGCCACCAGTGGTGGAGGGTTTAATGAAAAACTGTTTTTT. Encoded protein: CATSGGGFNEKLFF.

This clone appeared once. The chain couples TRBV5-1 to TRBJ2-2; possible D gene TRBD2, 6 bases. This CDR3 has 17 amino acids. Germline V gene sequence: CDR1 SGHRS, CDR2 YFSETQ. V lost 4 bases to trimming and J lost 1 base, with 17 bases between them. The CDR3 sequence is CASSPGVGRMNTGELFF. CDR3 DNA: TGCGCCAGCAGCCCGGGGGTGGGACGGATGAACACCGGGGAGCTGTTTTTT.

The chain recombines TRBV7-2 with TRBJ2-5; TRBD1 aligns across 12 bases. This CDR3 has 19 amino acids. CDR1 is SGHTA and CDR2 is FQGNSA in the germline V gene. V shed 4 bases and J 5 bases; nucleotides not matched to a gene: 17. CDR3 in amino acids: CASSYIPAFGTGGRETQYF. The CDR3 nucleotides are TGTGCCAGCAGCTACATACCCGCCTTCGGGACAGGGGGCAGGGAGACCCAGTACTTC. Supplemented by reference TRBV7-2 and TRBJ2-5, the full variable domain reads GAGVSQSPSNKVTEKGKDVELRCDPISGHTALYWYRQSLGQGLEFLIYFQGNSAPDKSGLPSDRFSAERTGGSVSTLTIQRTQQEDSAVYLCASSYIPAFGTGGRETQYFGPGTRLLVL.

The chain is built from TRBV3-1 (or the pseudogene TRBV3-2) and TRBJ2-3, with D possibly being TRBD2 (6 bases). V was trimmed by 3 bases and J by 0 bases, leaving 7 bases between them. Germline lookup yields CDR1 LGHDT and CDR2 YNNKEL (reference sequence). The CDR3 is made up of 14 amino acids. In nucleotides, the CDR3 is TGTGCCAGCAGCCAGCGGGGTAGCACAGATACGCAGTATTTT. This encodes CASSQRGSTDTQYF.

The genes are TRBV4-3 and TRBJ1-2; 7 positions agree with TRBD1. This CDR3 region has 15 residues. The germline V gene encodes CDR1 LGHNA and CDR2 YSLEER. The ends lost 1 base at V and 5 bases at J; junction bases unmatched: 7. CDR3 region: CASSQGGQGGYGYTF. As DNA, the CDR3 is TGCGCCAGCAGCCAAGGGGGGCAGGGGGGATATGGCTACACCTTC.

The chain couples TRBV24-1 to TRBJ2-5; maybe TRBD1 (5 bases). This CDR3 has 14 residues. V shed 5 bases and J shed 5 bases, with 14 bases lying between them. Germline-derived CDR1 and CDR2 are KGHDR and SFDVKD. The CDR3 sequence: CATSAQGDVETQYF. The CDR3 nucleotides are TGTGCCACCAGTGCCCAGGGTGATGTGGAGACCCAGTACTTC.

This chain connects TRBV19 to TRBJ1-1; 8 bases line up with TRBD1. Trimming removed 5 bases from V and 5 bases from J; junction bases left unmatched: 4. The CDR3 covers 13 residues. Germline assignment: CDR1 LNHDA and CDR2 SQIVND (reference sequence). The CDR3 nucleotides are TGTGCCAGTAGTGTGACAGGGGAAACTGAAGCTTTCTTT. It specifies CASSVTGETEAFF.

CDR3: CAISESTSGRGDNEQFF. The CDR3 DNA sequence: TGTGCCATCAGTGAGTCGACTAGCGGGAGGGGAGACAATGAGCAGTTCTTC. The genes are TRBV10-3 and TRBJ2-1, with 14 bases that match TRBD2. The CDR3 loop spans 17 amino acids. Trimming took 0 bases from V and 5 from J; bases not matched to a gene: 3. The germline CDR1 and CDR2 sequences are ENHRY and SYGVKD.

This clone was recorded only once. This rearrangement joins TRBV27 to TRBJ1-5, with a possible D match to TRBD1 (5 bases). Germline-derived CDR1 and CDR2 are MNHEY and SMNVEV (reference sequence). This CDR3 spans 15 amino acids. Trimming removed 5 bases at V and 4 bases at J, with 15 bases between. The CDR3 DNA follows: TGTGCCAGCAGTGTTCAGGGAGGGCCTAATCAGCCCCAGCATTTT. Its protein product is CASSVQGGPNQPQHF.

This clone appeared a single time. The genes are TRBV14 and TRBJ2-2; no clear D. Per germline, CDR1 SGHDN and CDR2 FVKESK. Trimming shortened V by 2 bases and J by 5 bases, and 6 bases separated the two germline ends. The CDR3 spans 13 residues. The CDR3 loop reads CASSQSRTGELFF. In DNA, the CDR3 is TGTGCCAGCAGCCAATCTAGAACCGGGGAGCTGTTTTTT.